The source of this T cell receptor beta chain is a study of control samples from healthy donors and cancer patients. V was shortened by 2 bases and J by 8 bases, with 3 bases between the two germline ends. The CDR3 consists of 10 residues. Germline lookup yields CDR1 MNHNS and CDR2 SASEGT. Sequenced by immunoSEQ multiplex PCR; TCRdb stores in-frame clones only, minus some. The sample includes approximately 150,000 clones, 90% to 95% seen only once; the top ten take roughly 5.7%. Specimen: blood. This chain uses TRBV6-1 with TRBJ1-2; D is ambiguous. The TCR sequence derives from a man aged 18 to 35 in good health. In DNA form, the CDR3 reads TGTGCCAGCAGTGAAACCGGCTACACCTTC. It is translated as CASSETGYTF.